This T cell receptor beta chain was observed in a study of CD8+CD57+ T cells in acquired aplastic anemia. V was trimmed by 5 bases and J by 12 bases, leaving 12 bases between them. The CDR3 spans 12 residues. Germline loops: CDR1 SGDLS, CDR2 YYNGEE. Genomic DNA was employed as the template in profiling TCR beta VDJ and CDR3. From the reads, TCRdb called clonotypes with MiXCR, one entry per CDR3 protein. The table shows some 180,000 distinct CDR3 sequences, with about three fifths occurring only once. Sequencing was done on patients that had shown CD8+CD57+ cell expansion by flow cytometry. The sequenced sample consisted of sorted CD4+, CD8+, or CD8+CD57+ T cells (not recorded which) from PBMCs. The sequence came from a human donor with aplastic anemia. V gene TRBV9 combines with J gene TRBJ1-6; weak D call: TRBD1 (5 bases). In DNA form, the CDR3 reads TGTGCCAGCAGGGGACTTTTGGGACCCCTCCACTTT. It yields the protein CASRGLLGPLHF.